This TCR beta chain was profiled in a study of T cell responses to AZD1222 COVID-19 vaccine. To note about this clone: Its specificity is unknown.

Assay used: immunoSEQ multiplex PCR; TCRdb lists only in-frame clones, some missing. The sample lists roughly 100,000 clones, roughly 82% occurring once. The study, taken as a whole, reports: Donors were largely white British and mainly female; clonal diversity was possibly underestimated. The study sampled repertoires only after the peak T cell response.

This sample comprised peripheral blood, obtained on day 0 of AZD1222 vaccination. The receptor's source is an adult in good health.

CDR3 in amino acids: CASIIRPMTSTLETQYF. The CDR3 DNA sequence: TGTGCCAGTATCATAAGGCCAATGACTAGCACTCTAGAGACCCAGTACTTC. The rearrangement joins TRBV19 to TRBJ2-5, with 7 bases identical to TRBD2. The J segment lost 4 bases and the V segment lost 7 bases, leaving 18 bases of the junction unmatched. CDR1 and CDR2 (germline): LNHDA, SQIVND (reference sequence). CDR3 length: 17 amino acids.